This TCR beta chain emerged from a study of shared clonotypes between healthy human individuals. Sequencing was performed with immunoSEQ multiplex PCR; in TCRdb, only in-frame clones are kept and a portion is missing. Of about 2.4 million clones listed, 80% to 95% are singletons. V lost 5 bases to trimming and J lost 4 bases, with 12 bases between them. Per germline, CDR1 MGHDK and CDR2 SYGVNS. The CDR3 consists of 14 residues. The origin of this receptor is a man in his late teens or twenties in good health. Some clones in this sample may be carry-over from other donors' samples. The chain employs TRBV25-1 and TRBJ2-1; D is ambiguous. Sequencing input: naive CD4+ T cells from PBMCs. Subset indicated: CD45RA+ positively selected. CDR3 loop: CASSTGFLYNEQFF. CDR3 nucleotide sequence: TGTGCCAGCAGTACCGGGTTCTTATACAATGAGCAGTTCTTC.